The entry below describes one TCR beta chain. Its antigen is as yet unknown. No DNA is shown, since the ends of the CDR3 on it are uncertain; the CDR3 is the one TCRdb lists. This specimen comes from a study of OX40 agonist ivuxolimab in advanced cancers. Both ends counted, the CDR3 spans 12 residues. Per germline, CDR1 LNHDA and CDR2 SQIVND (reference sequence). Only in-frame clones appear in the TCRdb table, and some are missing; sequencing was by immunoSEQ multiplex PCR. The sample carries about 86,000 clones, around 88% recorded once. Study conclusions and caveats: Clonal expansion among partial responders at 0.1-3.0 mg/kg ranked near the lowest. Researchers report that CD8+ T cells had, on average, more expanded clones than CD4+.

Collection of blood occurred at baseline, at cycle 4 day 1, and at cycle 7 day 1. Sequencing was performed on CD4+ or CD8+ T cells sorted from blood, taken in a trial of the OX40 agonist ivuxolimab. This receptor was identified in an adult with an advanced solid tumor such as melanoma, head and neck, liver or kidney cancer. The chain links TRBV19 to TRBJ2-2; TRBD2 is the table's D call, not checked against the DNA. CDR3 amino acids: CASSTSGGELFF.